This T cell receptor (beta chain) appears in the sequencing data of a study of T-cell memory formation after mild COVID-19. Study outcomes and limitations: Of the contracting clones, CD4+ ones lay mainly in CM and EM, and CD8+ ones in EMRA. Detection of some responders pre-infection suggested pre-existing cross-reactive memory T cells participated.

Employing constant-segment primers, 5'RACE generated TCR alpha and TCR beta cDNA libraries bearing sample barcodes and UMIs. One entry per CDR3 protein results from TCRdb running MiXCR on the 5' RACE reads. The sample lists 350,000 or so distinct CDR3 sequences, around 20% occurring once. The CDR3 is made up of 16 amino acids. With 1 base removed from V and 2 bases from J, the gap between germline ends came to 14 bases. Germline-derived CDR1 and CDR2 are MNHEY and SVGAGI. This clonotype was observed once. Antigen specificity is unknown. This clonotype was obtained from an adult woman who had mild COVID-19 (a few samples of this study predate the infection). Cell type and time point are not known. The sample taken for sequencing was PBMCs or a T cell subset sorted from them (not recorded which). This sequence joins TRBV6-5 and TRBJ1-1; D might be TRBD1 (6 bases). CDR3 residues: CASSYWGQGANTEAFF. The DNA of the CDR3 is TGTGCCAGCAGTTACTGGGGGCAGGGAGCAAACACTGAAGCTTTCTTT.